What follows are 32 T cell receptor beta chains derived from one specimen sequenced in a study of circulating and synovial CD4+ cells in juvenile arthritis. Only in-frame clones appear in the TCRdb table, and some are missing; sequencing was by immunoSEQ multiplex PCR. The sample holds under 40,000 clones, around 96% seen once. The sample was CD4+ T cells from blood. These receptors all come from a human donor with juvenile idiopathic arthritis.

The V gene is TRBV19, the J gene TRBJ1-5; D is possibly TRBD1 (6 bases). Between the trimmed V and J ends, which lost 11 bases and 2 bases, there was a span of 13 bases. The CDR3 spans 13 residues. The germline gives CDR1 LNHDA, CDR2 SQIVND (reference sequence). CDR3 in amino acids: CAGGHSGNQPQHF. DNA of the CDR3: TGTGCCGGGGGACACAGCGGCAATCAGCCCCAGCATTTT.

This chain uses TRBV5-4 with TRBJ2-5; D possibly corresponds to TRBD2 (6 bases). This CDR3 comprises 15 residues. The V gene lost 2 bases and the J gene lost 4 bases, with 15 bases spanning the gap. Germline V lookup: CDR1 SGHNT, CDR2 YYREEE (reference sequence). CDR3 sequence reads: CASSLRGGWLETQYF. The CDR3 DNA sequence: TGTGCCAGCAGCTTAAGGGGAGGCTGGCTAGAGACCCAGTACTTC.

The CDR3 is CAISPYTDTQYF. CDR3 nucleotide sequence: TGTGCCATCAGTCCCTACACAGATACGCAGTATTTT. V and J are TRBV10-3 and TRBJ2-3; D is unclear. CDR3 length: 12 amino acids. Trimming took 5 bases from V and 2 from J, leaving 5 bases between them. The germline V gene encodes CDR1 ENHRY and CDR2 SYGVKD.

This chain's CDR3 is CASSHGGTGGQTDTQYF. CDR3 coding DNA: TGTGCCAGCAGCCATGGGGGAACGGGAGGGCAGACAGATACGCAGTATTTT. The chain combines TRBV4-2 with TRBJ2-3, with 8 positions matching TRBD2. The length of the CDR3 is 17 residues. V gave up 3 bases and J gave up 3 bases; unmatched junction bases: 11. Per germline, CDR1 LGHNA and CDR2 YNFKEQ.

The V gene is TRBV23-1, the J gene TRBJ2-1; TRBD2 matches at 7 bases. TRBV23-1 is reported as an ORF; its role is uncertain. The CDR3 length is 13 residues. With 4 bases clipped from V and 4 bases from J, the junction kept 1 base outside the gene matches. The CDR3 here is CASSRGGYNEQFF. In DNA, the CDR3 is TGCGCCAGCAGTCGCGGGGGTTACAATGAGCAGTTCTTC.

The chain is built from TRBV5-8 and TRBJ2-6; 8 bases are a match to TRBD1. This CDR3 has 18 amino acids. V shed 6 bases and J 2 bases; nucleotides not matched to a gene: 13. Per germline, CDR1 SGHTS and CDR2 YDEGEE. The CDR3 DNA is TGTGCCAGCACCCCACGGACAGGGATTATACCTGGGGCCAACGTCCTGACTTTC. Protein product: CASTPRTGIIPGANVLTF.

CDR3: CASSSGLAMSTGNEQFF. Written as DNA, the CDR3 is TGTGCCAGCAGCTCGGGACTAGCGATGAGCACAGGCAATGAGCAGTTCTTC. This chain links TRBV5-6 with TRBJ2-1, with 10 bases identical to TRBD2. V was pared by 3 bases and J by 6 bases, with 12 bases of the junction left unmatched. CDR1 SGHDT and CDR2 YYEEEE come from the germline V gene. This CDR3 spans 17 amino acids.

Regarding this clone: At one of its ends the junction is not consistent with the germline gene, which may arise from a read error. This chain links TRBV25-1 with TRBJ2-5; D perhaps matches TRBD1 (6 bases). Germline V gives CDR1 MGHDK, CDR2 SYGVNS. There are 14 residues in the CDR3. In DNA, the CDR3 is TGTGCCGGCAGTGTCTCGTGGGGGCGGGAGACCCAGTACTTC. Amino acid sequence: CAGSVSWGRETQYF.

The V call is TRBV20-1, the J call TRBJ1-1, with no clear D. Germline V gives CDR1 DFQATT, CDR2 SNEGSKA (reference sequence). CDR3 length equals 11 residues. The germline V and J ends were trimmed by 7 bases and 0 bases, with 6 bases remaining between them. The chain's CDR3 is CSVRMNTEAFF. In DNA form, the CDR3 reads TGCAGTGTCAGAATGAACACTGAAGCTTTCTTT.

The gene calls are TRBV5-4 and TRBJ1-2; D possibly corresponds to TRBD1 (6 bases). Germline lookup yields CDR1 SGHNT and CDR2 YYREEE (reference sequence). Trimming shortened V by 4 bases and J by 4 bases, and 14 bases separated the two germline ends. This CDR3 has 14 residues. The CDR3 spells CASSPGVGGYGYTF. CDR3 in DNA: TGTGCCAGCAGCCCAGGGGTTGGGGGCTATGGCTACACCTTC.

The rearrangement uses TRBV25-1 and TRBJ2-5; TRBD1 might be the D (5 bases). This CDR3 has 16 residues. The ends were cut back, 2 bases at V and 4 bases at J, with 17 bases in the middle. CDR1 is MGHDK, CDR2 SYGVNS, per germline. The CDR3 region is CASSESGTGRIETQYF. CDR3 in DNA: TGTGCCAGCAGTGAAAGTGGCACAGGACGAATAGAGACCCAGTACTTC.

The DNA for the CDR3 is TGTGCCAGCAGCTTTACCCTAGCGGGGGGCACAGATACGCAGTATTTT. Translation gives CASSFTLAGGTDTQYF. The chain has TRBV11-2 and TRBJ2-3; 10 bases are shared with TRBD2. This CDR3 is 16 amino acids long. The trim removed 3 bases at V and 1 base at J, leaving 4 bases unmatched. CDR1 is SGHAT, CDR2 FQNNGV, per germline.

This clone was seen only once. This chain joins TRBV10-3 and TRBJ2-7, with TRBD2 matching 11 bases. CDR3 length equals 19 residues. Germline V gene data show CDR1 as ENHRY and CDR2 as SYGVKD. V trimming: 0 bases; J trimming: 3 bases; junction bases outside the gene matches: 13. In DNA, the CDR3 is TGTGCCATCAGTGAGTCCCTCTCTAGCGGGAGGAAGCCCTTCTACGAGCAGTACTTC. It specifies CAISESLSSGRKPFYEQYF.

DNA of the CDR3: TGCGCCAGCAGCTTATCCGGGACTAGCGTCGACGAGCAGTACTTC. This sequence encodes CASSLSGTSVDEQYF. The chain employs TRBV5-1 and TRBJ2-7, with 10 bases fitting TRBD2. V shed 2 bases and J 5 bases; nucleotides not matched to a gene: 7. Germline-derived CDR1 and CDR2 are SGHRS and YFSETQ. The CDR3 loop spans 15 amino acids.

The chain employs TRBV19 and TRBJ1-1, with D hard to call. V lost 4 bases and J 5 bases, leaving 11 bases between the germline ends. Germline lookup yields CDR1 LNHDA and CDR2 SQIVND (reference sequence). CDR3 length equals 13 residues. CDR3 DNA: TGTGCCAGTAGTAGTTCGGGTGGGACTGAAGCTTTCTTT. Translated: CASSSSGGTEAFF.

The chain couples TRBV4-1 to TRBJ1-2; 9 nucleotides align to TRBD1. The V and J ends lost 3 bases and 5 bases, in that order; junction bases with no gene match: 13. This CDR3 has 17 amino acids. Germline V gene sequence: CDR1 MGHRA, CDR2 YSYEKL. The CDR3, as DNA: TGCGCCAGCAGCCACAGAGCGGGACAGGGACCGCGGTATGGCTACACCTTC. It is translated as CASSHRAGQGPRYGYTF.

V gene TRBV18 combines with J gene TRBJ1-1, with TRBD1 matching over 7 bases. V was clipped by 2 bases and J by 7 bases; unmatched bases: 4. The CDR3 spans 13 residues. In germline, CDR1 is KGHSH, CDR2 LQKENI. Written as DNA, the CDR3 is TGTGCCAGCTCACCAGTCCAGGGGGGTGAAGCTTTCTTT. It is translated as CASSPVQGGEAFF.

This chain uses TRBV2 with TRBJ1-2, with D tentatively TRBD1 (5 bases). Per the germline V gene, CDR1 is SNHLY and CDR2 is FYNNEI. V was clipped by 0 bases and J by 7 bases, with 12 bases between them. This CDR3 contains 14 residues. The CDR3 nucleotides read TGTGCCAGCAGTGAAGCGACAGTCGTAGGTGGCTACACCTTC. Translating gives CASSEATVVGGYTF.

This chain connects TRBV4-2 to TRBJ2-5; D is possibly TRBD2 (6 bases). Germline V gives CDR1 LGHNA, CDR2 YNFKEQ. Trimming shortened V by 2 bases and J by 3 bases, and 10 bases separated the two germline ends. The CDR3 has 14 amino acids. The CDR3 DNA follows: TGTGCCAGCAGCCAACCTACGGGGGAAGAGACCCAGTACTTC. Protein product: CASSQPTGEETQYF.

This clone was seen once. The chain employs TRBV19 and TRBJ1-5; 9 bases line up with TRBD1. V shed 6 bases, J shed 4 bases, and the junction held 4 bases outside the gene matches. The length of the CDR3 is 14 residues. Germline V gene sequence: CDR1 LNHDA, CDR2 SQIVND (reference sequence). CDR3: CASRRTGANQPQHF. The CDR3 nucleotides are TGTGCCAGTAGACGGACAGGGGCAAATCAGCCCCAGCATTTT.

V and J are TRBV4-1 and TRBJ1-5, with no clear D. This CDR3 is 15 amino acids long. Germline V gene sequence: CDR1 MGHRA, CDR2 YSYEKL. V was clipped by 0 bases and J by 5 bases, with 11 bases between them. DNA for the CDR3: TGCGCCAGCAGCCAAGAGGCAGGCGTTTATCAGCCCCAGCATTTT. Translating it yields CASSQEAGVYQPQHF.

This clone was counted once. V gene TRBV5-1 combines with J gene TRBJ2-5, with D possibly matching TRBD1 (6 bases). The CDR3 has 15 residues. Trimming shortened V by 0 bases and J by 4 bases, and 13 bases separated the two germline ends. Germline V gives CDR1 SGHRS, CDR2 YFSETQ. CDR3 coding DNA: TGCGCCAGCAGCTTGGCACAGGGTTCGGGAGAGACCCAGTACTTC. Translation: CASSLAQGSGETQYF. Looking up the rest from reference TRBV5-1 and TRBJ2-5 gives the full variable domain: KAGVTQTPRYLIKTRGQQVTLSCSPISGHRSVSWYQQTPGQGLQFLFEYFSETQRNKGNFPGRFSGRQFSNSRSEMNVSTLELGDSALYLCASSLAQGSGETQYFGPGTRLLVL.

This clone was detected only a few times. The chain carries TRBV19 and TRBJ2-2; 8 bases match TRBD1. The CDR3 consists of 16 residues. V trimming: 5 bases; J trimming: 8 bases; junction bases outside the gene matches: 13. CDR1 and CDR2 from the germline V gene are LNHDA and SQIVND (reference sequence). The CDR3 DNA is TGTGCCAGTAGTCTGAGGACAGGGCAATTCTCTGGGGAGCTGTTTTTT. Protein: CASSLRTGQFSGELFF.

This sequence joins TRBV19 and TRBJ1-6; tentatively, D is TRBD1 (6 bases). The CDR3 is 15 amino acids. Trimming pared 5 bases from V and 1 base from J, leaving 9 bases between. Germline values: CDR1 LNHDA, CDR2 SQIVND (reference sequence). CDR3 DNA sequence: TGTGCCAGTAGTGCGGACAGTTCCTATAATTCACCCCTCCACTTT. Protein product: CASSADSSYNSPLHF.

CDR3 nucleotide sequence: TGCAGCGGACAGGGTTCCCTCTCTGGAAACACCATATATTTT. It encodes CSGQGSLSGNTIYF. The chain has TRBV29-1 and TRBJ1-3; 7 bases fit TRBD1. V shed 7 bases, J shed 0 bases, and the junction held 6 bases outside the gene matches. CDR3 length: 14 amino acids. Germline lookup yields CDR1 SQVTM and CDR2 ANQGSEA.

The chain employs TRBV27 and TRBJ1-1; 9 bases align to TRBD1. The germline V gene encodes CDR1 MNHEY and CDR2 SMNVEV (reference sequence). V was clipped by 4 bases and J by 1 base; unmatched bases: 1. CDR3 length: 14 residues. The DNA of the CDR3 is TGTGCCAGCAGTTCGGACAGGGGGAACACTGAAGCTTTCTTT. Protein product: CASSSDRGNTEAFF.

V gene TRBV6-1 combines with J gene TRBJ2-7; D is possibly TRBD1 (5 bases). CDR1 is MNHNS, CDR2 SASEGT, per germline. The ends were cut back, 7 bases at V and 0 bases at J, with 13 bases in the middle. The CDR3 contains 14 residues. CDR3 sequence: CASIPGQGSYEQYF. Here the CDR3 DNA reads TGTGCCAGCATACCGGGCCAGGGCTCCTACGAGCAGTACTTC.

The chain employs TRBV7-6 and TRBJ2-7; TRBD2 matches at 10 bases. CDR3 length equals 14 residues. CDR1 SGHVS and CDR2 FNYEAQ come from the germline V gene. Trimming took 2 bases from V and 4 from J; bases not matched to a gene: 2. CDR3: CASSLTSGVYEQYF. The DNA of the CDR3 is TGTGCCAGCAGCTTAACTAGCGGGGTATACGAGCAGTACTTC. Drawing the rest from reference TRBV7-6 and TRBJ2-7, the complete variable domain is GAGVSQSPRYKVTKRGQDVALRCDPISGHVSLYWYRQALGQGPEFLTYFNYEAQQDKSGLPNDRFSAERPEGSISTLTIQRTEQRDSAMYRCASSLTSGVYEQYFGPGTRLTVT.

The CDR3, as DNA: TGTGCCAGCAGCTTGGGCAGGGCGTCCCGGATCTACACCTTC. Amino acids: CASSLGRASRIYTF. V usage is TRBV7-8 and J usage is TRBJ1-2, with D perhaps TRBD1 (5 bases). V was clipped by 3 bases and J by 10 bases, with 18 bases between them. Looked up from germline, CDR1 is SGHVS and CDR2 is FQNEAQ. This CDR3 is 14 amino acids long. The variable domain in full, with the rest retrieved from reference TRBV7-8 and TRBJ1-2, is GAGVSQSPRYKVAKRGQDVALRCDPISGHVSLFWYQQALGQGPEFLTYFQNEAQLDKSGLPSDRFFAERPEGSVSTLKIQRTQQEDSAVYLCASSLGRASRIYTFGSGTRLTVV.

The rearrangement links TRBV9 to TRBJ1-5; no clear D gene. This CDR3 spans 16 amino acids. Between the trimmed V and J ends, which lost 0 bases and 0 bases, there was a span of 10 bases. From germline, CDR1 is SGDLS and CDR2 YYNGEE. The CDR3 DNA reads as TGTGCCAGCAGCGTAGCTTACGAGTATAGCAATCAGCCCCAGCATTTT. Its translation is CASSVAYEYSNQPQHF. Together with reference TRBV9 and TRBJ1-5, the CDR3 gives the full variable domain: DSGVTQTPKHLITATGQRVTLRCSPRSGDLSVYWYQQSLDQGLQFLIQYYNGEERAKGNILERFSAQQFPDLHSELNLSSLELGDSALYFCASSVAYEYSNQPQHFGDGTRLSIL.

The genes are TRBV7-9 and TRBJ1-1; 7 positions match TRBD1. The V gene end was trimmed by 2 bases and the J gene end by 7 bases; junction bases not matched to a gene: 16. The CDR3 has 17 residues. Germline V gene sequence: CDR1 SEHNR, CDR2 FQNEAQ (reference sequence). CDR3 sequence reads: CASSLFVVEGAVLEAFF. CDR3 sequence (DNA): TGTGCCAGCAGCTTATTCGTCGTTGAGGGGGCGGTACTTGAAGCTTTCTTT.

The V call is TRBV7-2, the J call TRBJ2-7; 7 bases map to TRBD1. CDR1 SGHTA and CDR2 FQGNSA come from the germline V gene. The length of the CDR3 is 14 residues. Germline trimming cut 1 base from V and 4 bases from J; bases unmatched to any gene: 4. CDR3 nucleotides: TGTGCCAGCAGCTTAGTGGGACAGTTTTACGAGCAGTACTTC. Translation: CASSLVGQFYEQYF.